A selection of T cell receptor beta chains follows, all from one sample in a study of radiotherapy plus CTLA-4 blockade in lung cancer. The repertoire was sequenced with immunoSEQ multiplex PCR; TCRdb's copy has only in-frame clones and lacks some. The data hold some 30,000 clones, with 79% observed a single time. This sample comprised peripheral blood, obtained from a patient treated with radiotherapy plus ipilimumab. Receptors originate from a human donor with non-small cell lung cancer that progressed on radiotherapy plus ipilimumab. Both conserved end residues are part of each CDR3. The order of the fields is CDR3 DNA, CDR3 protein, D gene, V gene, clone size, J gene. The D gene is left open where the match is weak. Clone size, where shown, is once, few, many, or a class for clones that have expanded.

cdr3_nt: TGCAGCGTTGGGACTAGCGCGACCTACGAGCAGTACTTC
cdr3_aa: CSVGTSATYEQYF
d_call: TRBD2
v_call: TRBV29-1
clone_size: NA
j_call: TRBJ2-7

cdr3_nt: TGTGCCAGCAGCCGAGGGTCTGAGTACGGCAATGAGCAGTTCTTC
cdr3_aa: CASSRGSEYGNEQFF
d_call: NA
v_call: TRBV5-4
clone_size: NA
j_call: TRBJ2-1

cdr3_nt: TGTGCCATCAGCGGATCGGACTCTAGCTCCTACGAGCAGTACTTC
cdr3_aa: CAISGSDSSSYEQYF
d_call: NA
v_call: TRBV10-3
clone_size: once
j_call: TRBJ2-7

cdr3_nt: TGTGCCAGCAGCCAAGTCCGAGGAGGGGGCTCCTACGAGCAGTACTTC
cdr3_aa: CASSQVRGGGSYEQYF
d_call: NA
v_call: TRBV14
clone_size: NA
j_call: TRBJ2-7

cdr3_nt: TGTGCCAGCAGCTTCCCGACAGGGAAGCAGTACTTC
cdr3_aa: CASSFPTGKQYF
d_call: TRBD1
v_call: TRBV7-9
clone_size: few
j_call: TRBJ2-7

cdr3_nt: TGTGCCAGCAGCCCAGCCTACTCCCCCTACGAGCAGTACTTC
cdr3_aa: CASSPAYSPYEQYF
d_call: NA
v_call: TRBV7-9
clone_size: NA
j_call: TRBJ2-7

cdr3_nt: TGTGCCAGCAGTTCACCCAGGGGCTGGGGCAAAAACATTCAGTACTTC
cdr3_aa: CASSSPRGWGKNIQYF
d_call: NA
v_call: TRBV28
clone_size: NA
j_call: TRBJ2-4

cdr3_nt: TGCGCCAGCAGCCAAGATTTTCCGGGGGCTACCACAGATACGCAGTATTTT
cdr3_aa: CASSQDFPGATTDTQYF
d_call: NA
v_call: TRBV4-3
clone_size: NA
j_call: TRBJ2-3

cdr3_nt: TGTGCCAGCAGTTTCCTCGACAGAACCTACGAGCAGTACTTC
cdr3_aa: CASSFLDRTYEQYF
d_call: NA
v_call: TRBV27
clone_size: NA
j_call: TRBJ2-7

cdr3_nt: TGTGCTAGTGGTTGGGACAGGGGGTACGAGCAGTACTTC
cdr3_aa: CASGWDRGYEQYF
d_call: TRBD1
v_call: TRBV12-5
clone_size: NA
j_call: TRBJ2-7

cdr3_nt: TGCGCCAGCAGCGCCAGGACAGGTTCTGAAGCTTTCTTT
cdr3_aa: CASSARTGSEAFF
d_call: TRBD1
v_call: TRBV4-3
clone_size: few
j_call: TRBJ1-1

cdr3_nt: TGTGCCATCCTGAACGGGGGGAAAGCTTTCTTT
cdr3_aa: CAILNGGKAFF
d_call: NA
v_call: TRBV7-2
clone_size: NA
j_call: TRBJ1-1

cdr3_nt: TGTGCCAGCGGACCTTGGGACTTGGGTTCACCCCTCCACTTT
cdr3_aa: CASGPWDLGSPLHF
d_call: NA
v_call: TRBV27
clone_size: NA
j_call: TRBJ1-6

cdr3_nt: TGTGCCAGCAGTGTCCCGGGACAGGGGGTATCCTACAATGAGCAGTTCTTC
cdr3_aa: CASSVPGQGVSYNEQFF
d_call: TRBD1
v_call: TRBV6-1
clone_size: NA
j_call: TRBJ2-1

cdr3_nt: TGTGCCAGCAGAGGAGCGGGAGGCCTCTACGAGCAGTACTTC
cdr3_aa: CASRGAGGLYEQYF
d_call: NA
v_call: TRBV21-1
clone_size: NA
j_call: TRBJ2-7

cdr3_nt: TGTGCCAGCAGCCAAACTAGCGGGTGGTCCTACAATGAGCAGTTCTTC
cdr3_aa: CASSQTSGWSYNEQFF
d_call: TRBD2
v_call: TRBV11-3
clone_size: NA
j_call: TRBJ2-1

cdr3_nt: TGTGCCAGCAGCGTAGATGGGACAGGGCCTACCTACGAGCAGTACTTC
cdr3_aa: CASSVDGTGPTYEQYF
d_call: TRBD1
v_call: TRBV9
clone_size: NA
j_call: TRBJ2-7

cdr3_nt: TGTGCCAGCTCCCCGGGGGTAACAACTAATGAAAAACTGTTTTTT
cdr3_aa: CASSPGVTTNEKLFF
d_call: NA
v_call: TRBV4-2
clone_size: NA
j_call: TRBJ1-4

cdr3_nt: TGTGCCAGCAGATGGGGACAGGGGGCCTACGAGCAGTACTTC
cdr3_aa: CASRWGQGAYEQYF
d_call: TRBD1
v_call: TRBV28
clone_size: NA
j_call: TRBJ2-7

cdr3_nt: TGTGCCAGCAGCTTAGTAGGGATGACCGGGGAGCTGTTTTTT
cdr3_aa: CASSLVGMTGELFF
d_call: NA
v_call: TRBV7-6
clone_size: once
j_call: TRBJ2-2

cdr3_nt: TGTGCCAGTAGCCCTAAAAACAATGAGCAGTTCTTC
cdr3_aa: CASSPKNNEQFF
d_call: NA
v_call: TRBV19
clone_size: NA
j_call: TRBJ2-1

cdr3_nt: TGCGCCAGCAGCTTGGGAACAGGGGACTTCCTCACCGGGGAGCTGTTTTTT
cdr3_aa: CASSLGTGDFLTGELFF
d_call: NA
v_call: TRBV5-1
clone_size: NA
j_call: TRBJ2-2

cdr3_nt: TGTGCCAGCAGCTTGCCTATGGCAGAGACCCAGTACTTC
cdr3_aa: CASSLPMAETQYF
d_call: NA
v_call: TRBV11-2
clone_size: NA
j_call: TRBJ2-5

cdr3_nt: TGTGCCAGCACAGGGAGCCCTTACGAGCAGTACTTC
cdr3_aa: CASTGSPYEQYF
d_call: NA
v_call: TRBV6-1
clone_size: NA
j_call: TRBJ2-7

cdr3_nt: TGTGCCTGGATATGGGGGGTAGGGAACACTGAAGCTTTCTTT
cdr3_aa: CAWIWGVGNTEAFF
d_call: NA
v_call: TRBV30
clone_size: NA
j_call: TRBJ1-1

cdr3_nt: TGTGCCGGGGGAAGCGGGGGTGGGGGGCAGCCCCAGCATTTT
cdr3_aa: CAGGSGGGGQPQHF
d_call: NA
v_call: TRBV28
clone_size: NA
j_call: TRBJ1-5

cdr3_nt: TGCGCCAGCAGCCAAGACGGGGACAGGAGAAGAGAAACCCAGTACTTC
cdr3_aa: CASSQDGDRRRETQYF
d_call: TRBD1
v_call: TRBV4-3
clone_size: once
j_call: TRBJ2-5

cdr3_nt: TGTGCCAGCTCACGTAGCTACACTGAAGCTTTCTTT
cdr3_aa: CASSRSYTEAFF
d_call: NA
v_call: TRBV18
clone_size: NA
j_call: TRBJ1-1

cdr3_nt: TGCGCCAGCAGCTCCTCCGGGGATGGCACTGAAGCTTTCTTT
cdr3_aa: CASSSSGDGTEAFF
d_call: NA
v_call: TRBV5-1
clone_size: NA
j_call: TRBJ1-1

cdr3_nt: TGTGCCAGCAGCCTCAGGGACAGGGGAACGATCACCGGGGAGCTGTTTTTT
cdr3_aa: CASSLRDRGTITGELFF
d_call: TRBD1
v_call: TRBV5-6
clone_size: NA
j_call: TRBJ2-2

cdr3_nt: TGTGCCAGCAGCCCGAGGGTCGAAGAAGCTTTCTTT
cdr3_aa: CASSPRVEEAFF
d_call: NA
v_call: TRBV6-1
clone_size: NA
j_call: TRBJ1-1

cdr3_nt: TGCGCCAGCAGCCAGGATTGGGGGGCCGAGCAGTACTTC
cdr3_aa: CASSQDWGAEQYF
d_call: NA
v_call: TRBV4-3
clone_size: NA
j_call: TRBJ2-7

cdr3_nt: TGTGCCAGTATGGGGACAGGGTACTATGGCTACACCTTC
cdr3_aa: CASMGTGYYGYTF
d_call: TRBD1
v_call: TRBV19
clone_size: NA
j_call: TRBJ1-2

cdr3_nt: TGTGCCAGCAGCCCCCGGCCGGACACTGAAGCTTTCTTT
cdr3_aa: CASSPRPDTEAFF
d_call: NA
v_call: TRBV9
clone_size: NA
j_call: TRBJ1-1

cdr3_nt: TGTGCCAGCAGCGAACGGAACCCCGGGACAGGCTCCTACGAGCAGTACTTC
cdr3_aa: CASSERNPGTGSYEQYF
d_call: TRBD1
v_call: TRBV7-8
clone_size: few
j_call: TRBJ2-7

cdr3_nt: TGTGCCAGCACCCCCCTAGCGGGACTTGGAAATACGCAGTATTTT
cdr3_aa: CASTPLAGLGNTQYF
d_call: TRBD2
v_call: TRBV7-9
clone_size: NA
j_call: TRBJ2-3

cdr3_nt: TGTGCCAGTAGTATGGGGACAGGGGGCACCGGGGAGCTGTTTTTT
cdr3_aa: CASSMGTGGTGELFF
d_call: TRBD1
v_call: TRBV19
clone_size: NA
j_call: TRBJ2-2

cdr3_nt: TGTGCCAGCAGCTTAGCCTCAGGCCAAGAGACCCAGTACTTC
cdr3_aa: CASSLASGQETQYF
d_call: NA
v_call: TRBV7-9
clone_size: once
j_call: TRBJ2-5

cdr3_nt: TGTGCCAGCAGCGCAGGCGACGTGGGACAGGGCTACGAGCAGTACTTC
cdr3_aa: CASSAGDVGQGYEQYF
d_call: TRBD1
v_call: TRBV9
clone_size: NA
j_call: TRBJ2-7

cdr3_nt: TGTGCCTGGAGTGCCCCCTCGGACAGAGACAACAATGAGCAGTTCTTC
cdr3_aa: CAWSAPSDRDNNEQFF
d_call: NA
v_call: TRBV30
clone_size: few
j_call: TRBJ2-1

cdr3_nt: TGTGCCAGCAGGGCTACTAGTATGTTCAACAATGAGCAGTTCTTC
cdr3_aa: CASRATSMFNNEQFF
d_call: NA
v_call: TRBV2
clone_size: NA
j_call: TRBJ2-1

cdr3_nt: TGTGCCAGCACGGGGACTCTTAGCAATCAGCCCCAGCATTTT
cdr3_aa: CASTGTLSNQPQHF
d_call: NA
v_call: TRBV2
clone_size: once
j_call: TRBJ1-5

cdr3_nt: TGTGCCAGCAGCCCGGGAAGGGCAGGACTTAACGGGAAACTGTTTTTT
cdr3_aa: CASSPGRAGLNGKLFF
d_call: NA
v_call: TRBV5-4
clone_size: NA
j_call: TRBJ1-4

cdr3_nt: TGTGCCAGTAAATCTAGCGGGGACCTCCAAGAGACCCAGTACTTC
cdr3_aa: CASKSSGDLQETQYF
d_call: TRBD2
v_call: TRBV19
clone_size: few
j_call: TRBJ2-5

cdr3_nt: TGTGCCAGCAGCTTAGGCACGGTCCTGAACACTGAAGCTTTCTTT
cdr3_aa: CASSLGTVLNTEAFF
d_call: NA
v_call: TRBV7-2
clone_size: NA
j_call: TRBJ1-1

cdr3_nt: TGTGCCAGCTCACCATCTTACAGGGTCGGCAATCAGCCCCAGCATTTT
cdr3_aa: CASSPSYRVGNQPQHF
d_call: NA
v_call: TRBV18
clone_size: NA
j_call: TRBJ1-5

cdr3_nt: TGTGCCAGCAGGGACAGACAAAATAATGAAAAACTGTTTTTT
cdr3_aa: CASRDRQNNEKLFF
d_call: NA
v_call: TRBV2
clone_size: NA
j_call: TRBJ1-4

cdr3_nt: TGTGCCAGCAAGGGGCAGGGGGCTGGTTCTAGCAATCAGCCCCAGCATTTT
cdr3_aa: CASKGQGAGSSNQPQHF
d_call: TRBD1
v_call: TRBV2
clone_size: NA
j_call: TRBJ1-5

cdr3_nt: TGTGCCAGCGCCCCCGGGAGCGGGAGGGCCGCCACCGGGGAGCTGTTTTTT
cdr3_aa: CASAPGSGRAATGELFF
d_call: TRBD2
v_call: TRBV19
clone_size: NA
j_call: TRBJ2-2

cdr3_nt: TGCGCCAGCAGCCATTCTCCCGGGAGCTCGAGGGAAGAGCAGTTCTTC
cdr3_aa: CASSHSPGSSREEQFF
d_call: NA
v_call: TRBV4-1
clone_size: once
j_call: TRBJ2-1

cdr3_nt: TGTGCCAGCAGCCCATCACCGTCGGACACACTGAACACTGAAGCTTTCTTT
cdr3_aa: CASSPSPSDTLNTEAFF
d_call: NA
v_call: TRBV7-6
clone_size: NA
j_call: TRBJ1-1

cdr3_nt: TGTGCCAGCACCCAGAGGGGTCTGCTAGCGTACAATGAGCAGTTCTTC
cdr3_aa: CASTQRGLLAYNEQFF
d_call: NA
v_call: TRBV19
clone_size: NA
j_call: TRBJ2-1

cdr3_nt: TGCGCCAGCAGCTTGACACAGGTCGGACCCGGGGAGCTGTTTTTT
cdr3_aa: CASSLTQVGPGELFF
d_call: NA
v_call: TRBV5-1
clone_size: NA
j_call: TRBJ2-2

cdr3_nt: TGTGCCACGTCGGGGAGGGTTGGCTACAATGAGCAGTTCTTC
cdr3_aa: CATSGRVGYNEQFF
d_call: TRBD2
v_call: TRBV10-3
clone_size: few
j_call: TRBJ2-1

cdr3_nt: TGTGCCAGCAGCAACTACCCCCGCGATTGGGCTTTCTTT
cdr3_aa: CASSNYPRDWAFF
d_call: NA
v_call: TRBV11-3
clone_size: few
j_call: TRBJ1-1

cdr3_nt: TGTGCCAGCAGCCCGTTTGTGGACAGCAATATTTACGAGCAGTACTTC
cdr3_aa: CASSPFVDSNIYEQYF
d_call: NA
v_call: TRBV7-9
clone_size: NA
j_call: TRBJ2-7

cdr3_nt: TGTGCCAGCAGTGAACCTCGAGGGGACACCTTTAGCAATCAGCCCCAGCATTTT
cdr3_aa: CASSEPRGDTFSNQPQHF
d_call: NA
v_call: TRBV6-1
clone_size: NA
j_call: TRBJ1-5

cdr3_nt: TGTGCCTGGAGGAGGACCTGGGACACTGAAGCTTTCTTT
cdr3_aa: CAWRRTWDTEAFF
d_call: NA
v_call: TRBV30
clone_size: NA
j_call: TRBJ1-1

cdr3_nt: TGTGCCAGCAGCTTGCCAGAAGGGACGTCCGGCTACACCTTC
cdr3_aa: CASSLPEGTSGYTF
d_call: NA
v_call: TRBV5-4
clone_size: NA
j_call: TRBJ1-2